The present T cell receptor (beta chain) was sequenced within a study of cytomegalovirus exposure and HLA in healthy donors. Study observations and caveats: In a later analysis, TCR association rates varied by HLA locus: DRB1 most, HLA-C fewest. The study had only CMV serostatus as immune exposure information.

With 60 Vbeta and 13 Jbeta primers, the PCR was carried out. TCRdb's copy holds only in-frame clones and misses some; the assay was immunoSEQ multiplex PCR. In total, the table holds 150,000 to 200,000 clones. About this clone itself: Its antigen is as yet unknown.

Sequenced sample: PBMCs. The TCR was taken from a woman in her late teens or twenties in good health and CMV-seropositive.

The CDR3 coding sequence is TGTGCCAGTAGTTCCCGACAGGGGGCAGGTGGCTACACCTTC. This sequence encodes CASSSRQGAGGYTF. V gene TRBV19 combines with J gene TRBJ1-2, with 10 nucleotides matching TRBD1. This CDR3 is built from 14 residues. CDR1 is LNHDA and CDR2 is SQIVND in the germline V gene (reference sequence). V lost 5 bases, J lost 7 bases, and 7 bases stayed unmatched. The variable domain in full, completed from reference TRBV19 and TRBJ1-2, reads DGGITQSPKYLFRKEGQNVTLSCEQNLNHDAMYWYRQDPGQGLRLIYYSQIVNDFQKGDIAEGYSVSREKKESFPLTVTSAQKNPTAFYLCASSSRQGAGGYTFGSGTRLTVV.